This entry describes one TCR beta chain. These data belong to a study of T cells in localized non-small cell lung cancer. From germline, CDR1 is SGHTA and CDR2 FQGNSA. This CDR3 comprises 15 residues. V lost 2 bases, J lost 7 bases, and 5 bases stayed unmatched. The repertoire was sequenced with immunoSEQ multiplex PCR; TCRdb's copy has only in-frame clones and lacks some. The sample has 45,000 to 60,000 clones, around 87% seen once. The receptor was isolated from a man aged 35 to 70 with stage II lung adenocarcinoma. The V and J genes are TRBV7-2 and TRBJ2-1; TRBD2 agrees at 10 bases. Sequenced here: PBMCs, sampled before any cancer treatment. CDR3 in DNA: TGTGCCAGCAGCTTAAGTAGCGGGGGGATGAATGAGCAGTTCTTC. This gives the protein CASSLSSGGMNEQFF.